A single sample is the source of the 11 T cell receptor beta chains below, sequenced in a study of T-cell reconstitution after alpha-beta-depleted transplantation in children. A library of TCRbeta sequences, prepared with unique molecular identifiers, was generated. TCRdb reanalysed the PCR reads using MiXCR and keeps one entry per CDR3 protein. Seen here are 550,000 to 800,000 distinct CDR3 sequences, roughly 13% observed once, and the top ten hold about 0.77%. The sample in question was PBMCs, obtained before TCRalphabeta/CD19-depleted stem cell transplant. These receptor sequences come from a girl aged 2 to 10 with congenital amegakaryocytic thrombocytopenia, due to receive a stem cell transplant.

This clonotype appeared many times. The chain combines TRBV5-1 with TRBJ2-3, with TRBD2 matching over 7 bases. Germline assignment: CDR1 SGHRS and CDR2 YFSETQ. The CDR3 sequence is 18 residues long. J lost 2 bases, V lost 1 base, and 13 bases had no gene match. The CDR3 nucleotides read TGCGCCAGCAGCTTGTACACGTATCTAGCGGCTAACACAGATACGCAGTATTTT. Protein sequence: CASSLYTYLAANTDTQYF.

The rearrangement links TRBV12-3 or TRBV12-4 to TRBJ1-2, with D perhaps matching TRBD1 (5 bases). The CDR3 covers 16 residues. V lost 3 bases, J lost 2 bases, and 16 bases lay in between. CDR3 amino acids: CASSLGRVIPNYGYTF. CDR3 DNA: TGTGCCAGCAGTTTGGGCAGGGTAATTCCAAACTATGGCTACACCTTC.

This clonotype has a count of ten or more. This chain joins TRBV20-1 and TRBJ2-1; 11 bases are a match to TRBD2. CDR3 length: 14 residues. Germline V gene sequence: CDR1 DFQATT, CDR2 SNEGSKA (reference sequence). V lost 3 bases to trimming and J lost 9 bases; unmatched junction nucleotides: 7. The CDR3 sequence: CSARLAGGQSEQFF. The CDR3 nucleotides are TGCAGTGCTAGGCTAGCGGGAGGACAAAGTGAGCAGTTCTTC.

This clonotype has at least ten counts. The chain uses TRBV20-1 and TRBJ2-3; the D call may be TRBD1 or TRBD2 (5 bases each). This CDR3 is built from 15 residues. The V gene lost 0 bases and the J gene lost 1 base, with 11 bases spanning the gap. Per germline, CDR1 DFQATT and CDR2 SNEGSKA (reference sequence). As DNA, the CDR3 is TGCAGTGCTAGAGATTATTGGGACGGCACAGATACGCAGTATTTT. It yields the protein CSARDYWDGTDTQYF.

This clonotype was counted at least ten times. The chain couples TRBV10-3 to TRBJ2-1; possible D gene TRBD1, 6 bases. Germline V gene data show CDR1 as ENHRY and CDR2 as SYGVKD. Trimming left V 0 bases short and J 0 bases short, with 15 bases between. The CDR3 sequence is 18 residues long. CDR3 sequence (DNA): TGTGCCATCAGTGAGTCGATCTGGAGAGGGGGCTCCTACAATGAGCAGTTCTTC. Its translation is CAISESIWRGGSYNEQFF.

This clonotype has at least ten counts. The J gene is TRBJ1-6, the V gene TRBV10-3, with 7 bases lining up with TRBD1. Germline-derived CDR1 and CDR2 are ENHRY and SYGVKD. V dropped 0 bases and J dropped 11; count of bases not matched to a gene: 10. The CDR3 runs to 16 residues. The CDR3 sequence is CAISESQGSTRTPLHF. DNA of the CDR3: TGTGCCATCAGTGAGTCACAGGGGTCTACGAGGACACCCCTCCACTTT.

There are a few counts of this clonotype. The rearrangement joins TRBV28 to TRBJ2-7, with D unresolved. CDR1 is MDHEN and CDR2 is SYDVKM in the germline V gene. This CDR3 spans 14 amino acids. V was cut by 10 bases and J by 3 bases, with 19 bases left in between. For the CDR3, the DNA is TGTGCCACCTCATTGGTAAGGAGCTTCTACGAGCAGTACTTC. Translated, it gives CATSLVRSFYEQYF. Using reference TRBV28 and TRBJ2-7 for the parts outside the CDR3, the full variable domain is DVKVTQSSRYLVKRTGEKVFLECVQDMDHENMFWYRQDPGLGLRLIYFSYDVKMKEKGDIPEGYSVSREKKERFSLILESASTNQTSMYLCATSLVRSFYEQYFGPGTRLTVT.

In its sample, this clonotype was seen many times. The genes are TRBV29-1 and TRBJ2-5; possibly TRBD1 for D (5 bases). The CDR3 runs 12 residues. Trimming removed 4 bases from V and 3 bases from J, with 9 bases in between. Germline V CDR1 and CDR2: SQVTM, ANQGSEA. The CDR3, as DNA: TGCAGCGTTGGATCGGACAAAGAGACCCAGTACTTC. Translating it yields CSVGSDKETQYF.

This clonotype occurred once. V is TRBV25-1 and J is TRBJ1-2; 8 bases align to TRBD1. The germline CDR1 and CDR2 sequences are MGHDK and SYGVNS. Trimming at V came to 3 bases and at J to 3 bases, leaving 3 bases not matched to a gene. CDR3 length: 14 residues. CDR3 region: CASSEPGQDYGYTF. The CDR3 DNA reads as TGTGCCAGCAGTGAGCCGGGACAGGACTATGGCTACACCTTC.

The genes are TRBV18 and TRBJ2-2; D possibly corresponds to TRBD1 (6 bases). Germline assignment: CDR1 KGHSH and CDR2 LQKENI. This CDR3 is built from 15 residues. Trimming left V 6 bases short and J 1 base short, with 12 bases between. CDR3 loop: CASSRPGQNTGELFF. DNA for the CDR3: TGTGCCAGCTCTCGACCGGGACAGAACACCGGGGAGCTGTTTTTT.

This clonotype came up a few times. The chain carries TRBV5-5 and TRBJ1-5, with unresolved D. This CDR3 comprises 14 residues. The ends were cut back, 0 bases at V and 7 bases at J, with 11 bases in the middle. The germline CDR1 and CDR2 sequences are SGHKS and YYEKEE (reference sequence). This CDR3 reads CASSLGESRQPQHF. CDR3 coding DNA: TGTGCCAGCAGCTTGGGGGAAAGTAGACAGCCCCAGCATTTT.